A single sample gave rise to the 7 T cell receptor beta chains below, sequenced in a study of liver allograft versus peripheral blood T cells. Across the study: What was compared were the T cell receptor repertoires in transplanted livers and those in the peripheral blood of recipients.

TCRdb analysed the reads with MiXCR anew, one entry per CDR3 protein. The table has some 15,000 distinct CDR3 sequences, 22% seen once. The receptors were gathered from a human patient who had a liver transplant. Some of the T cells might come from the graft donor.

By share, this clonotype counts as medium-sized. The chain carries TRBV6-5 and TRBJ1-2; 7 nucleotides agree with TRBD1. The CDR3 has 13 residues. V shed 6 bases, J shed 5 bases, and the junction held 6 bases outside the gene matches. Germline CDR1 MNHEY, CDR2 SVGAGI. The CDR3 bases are TGTGCCAGCAGCCCCGGGACAGATTATGGCTACACCTTC. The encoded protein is CASSPGTDYGYTF.

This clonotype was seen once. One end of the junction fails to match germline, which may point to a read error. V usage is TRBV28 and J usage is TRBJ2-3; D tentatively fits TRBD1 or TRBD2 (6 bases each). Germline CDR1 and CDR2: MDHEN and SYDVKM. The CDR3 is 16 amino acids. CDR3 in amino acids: CVSTLGGRLAANTQYF. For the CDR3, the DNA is TGTGTCAGCACCTTAGGGGGGCGGCTAGCAGCGAATACGCAGTATTTT.

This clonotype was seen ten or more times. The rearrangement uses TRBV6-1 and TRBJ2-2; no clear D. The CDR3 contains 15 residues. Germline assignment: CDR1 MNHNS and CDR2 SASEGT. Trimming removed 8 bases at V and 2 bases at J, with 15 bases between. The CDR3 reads CASAQYFLNTGELFF. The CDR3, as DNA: TGTGCCAGCGCCCAGTACTTTTTAAACACCGGGGAGCTGTTTTTT.

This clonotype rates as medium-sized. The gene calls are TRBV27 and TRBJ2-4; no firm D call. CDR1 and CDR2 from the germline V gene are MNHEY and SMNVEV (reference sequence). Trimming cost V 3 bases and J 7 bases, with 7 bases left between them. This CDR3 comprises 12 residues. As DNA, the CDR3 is TGTGCCAGCAGTTTCAATGGTAACATTCAGTACTTC. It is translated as CASSFNGNIQYF.

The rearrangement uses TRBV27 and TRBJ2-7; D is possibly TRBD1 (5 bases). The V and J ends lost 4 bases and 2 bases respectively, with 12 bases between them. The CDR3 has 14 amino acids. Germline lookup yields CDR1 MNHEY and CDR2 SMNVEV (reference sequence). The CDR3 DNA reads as TGTGCCAGCAGTTGGGCAGGGCCAGCCTACGAGCAGTACTTC. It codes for CASSWAGPAYEQYF.

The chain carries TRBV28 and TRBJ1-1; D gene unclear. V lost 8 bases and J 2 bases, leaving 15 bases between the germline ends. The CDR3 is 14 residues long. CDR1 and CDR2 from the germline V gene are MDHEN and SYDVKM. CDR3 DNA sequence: TGTGCCAGCCCCGGGGAAACCTCAAACACTGAAGCTTTCTTT. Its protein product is CASPGETSNTEAFF.

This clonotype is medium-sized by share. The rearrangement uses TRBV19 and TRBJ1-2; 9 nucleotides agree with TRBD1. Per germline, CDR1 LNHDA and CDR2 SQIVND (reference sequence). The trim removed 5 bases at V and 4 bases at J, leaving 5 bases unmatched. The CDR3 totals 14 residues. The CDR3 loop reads CASSVGQGGYGYTF. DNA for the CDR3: TGTGCCAGTAGTGTGGGACAGGGCGGCTATGGCTACACCTTC.